The entry that follows covers one T cell receptor (beta chain) sequence. Its antigen remains unidentified. PCR involved 60 Vbeta and 13 Jbeta primers. Profiling relied on immunoSEQ multiplex PCR, and the TCRdb table lists in-frame clones only, not all of them. This sample has hundreds of thousands of clones, with roughly 70% found just once. This sample stems from a study of cytomegalovirus exposure and HLA in healthy donors. Study observations and caveats: An ancestry cluster, one associated with Asian ancestry, reportedly showed fewer N-insertions than the approximately 720-donor mean in a later analysis. In a later analysis, a missense DCLRE1C variant was linked to TCR beta V- and J-gene trimming. Cytomegalovirus association was listed for 164 TCR beta chains.

The V gene end was trimmed by 0 bases and the J gene end by 0 bases; junction bases not matched to a gene: 1. Germline CDR1 and CDR2: PRHDT and FYEKMQ (reference sequence). This CDR3 spans 17 amino acids. The sequenced sample was PBMCs. V gene TRBV13 combines with J gene TRBJ2-7; 14 nucleotides align to TRBD2. This TCR was recovered from a female donor in good health and CMV-seronegative. CDR3 in amino acids: CASSLGGTSGSSYEQYF. CDR3 coding DNA: TGTGCCAGCAGCTTAGGTGGGACTAGCGGGAGCTCCTACGAGCAGTACTTC.